This T cell receptor (beta chain) was observed in a study of CD4 and CD8 cells across lung adenocarcinoma regions (dated by TCRdb to 2017 to 2018). About the study as a whole: Intratumor heterogeneity of the T cell receptor repertoire was examined by comparing tumor centers with tumor margins.

Libraries were prepared through PCR. Sequencer: HiSeq X Ten. TCRdb's own reprocessing of the public reads used fastp at Q25 and MiXCR and kept productive beta chains. Duplicate CDR3 protein sequences are folded into a single record with the most common DNA and genes. The sample has fewer than 9,500 distinct CDR3 sequences on record, around half of them singletons. 95% to 97% of the sample goes to the ten largest clones. Patients with localized lung adenocarcinoma, a subtype of non-small cell lung cancer, were used as donors. The centers of localized lung adenocarcinomas were where the samples came from. For TCR repertoire analysis, CD8+ T cells from tumor tissue were profiled separately from CD4+ T cells. The germline V gene specifies SGHTA as CDR1 and FQGTGA as CDR2. Trimming removed 5 bases from V and 6 bases from J, leaving 13 bases between the germline ends. The cysteine opens and the phenylalanine closes a CDR3 of 13 amino acids. CDR3 DNA is the only sequence kept; it has 39 bases, read in frame from the first base.

In the case of this clonotype: Which antigen it targets is not known. Per-base qualities were not stored, and no clone one base away is much larger.

Sequenced input: CD8+ T cells from the center of a lung tumor. What this sample's cell subset or site label stands for: tumor center region. The TCR originated in a male donor with lung adenocarcinoma. The CD4 and CD8 labels of this study may be unreliable. This sequence uses TRBV7-3 and TRBJ1-2; TRBD1 is a possible D gene, resting on 5 matching bases. The bases are TGTGCCAGCAGCGATAGAGGGACGGATGGCTACACCTTC. Its amino acids are CASSDRGTDGYTF.